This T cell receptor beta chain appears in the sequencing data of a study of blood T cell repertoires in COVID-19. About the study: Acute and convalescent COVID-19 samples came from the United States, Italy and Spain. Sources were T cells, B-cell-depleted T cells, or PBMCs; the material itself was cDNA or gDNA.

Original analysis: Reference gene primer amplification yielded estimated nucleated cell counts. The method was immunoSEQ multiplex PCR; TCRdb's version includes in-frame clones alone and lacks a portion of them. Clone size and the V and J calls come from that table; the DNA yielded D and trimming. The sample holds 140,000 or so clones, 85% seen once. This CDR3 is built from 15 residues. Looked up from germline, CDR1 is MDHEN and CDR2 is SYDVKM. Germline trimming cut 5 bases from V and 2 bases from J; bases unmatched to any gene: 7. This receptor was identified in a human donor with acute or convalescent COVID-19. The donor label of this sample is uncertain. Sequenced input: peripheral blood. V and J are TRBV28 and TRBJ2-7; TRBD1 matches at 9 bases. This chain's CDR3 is CASSTGQGSPYEQYF. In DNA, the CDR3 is TGTGCCAGCAGTACGGGACAGGGAAGCCCCTACGAGCAGTACTTC.